The 16 T cell receptor beta chains in this list originate from one sample, sequenced in a study of CD8 T cells in ankylosing spondylitis. The study's findings and limits: A TCR beta motif of eight highly homologous variants appeared characteristic of ankylosing spondylitis blood.

TCRdb passed the 5' RACE reads through MiXCR, listing each CDR3 protein once. The data contain about 220,000 distinct CDR3 sequences, about 6.7% of them singletons. For these TCRs, the target antigens are not known. Input material: blood, either unsorted or a sorted T cell fraction (not recorded which). These receptors all come from a male donor with ankylosing spondylitis.

Ten or more counts support this clonotype. This chain links TRBV7-9 with TRBJ1-4; D possibly corresponds to TRBD1 (6 bases). V gave up 5 bases and J gave up 5 bases, with 18 bases separating them. Per the germline V gene, CDR1 is SEHNR and CDR2 is FQNEAQ (reference sequence). The CDR3 runs 16 residues. CDR3 loop: CASSAPDRSLNEKLFF. DNA of the CDR3: TGTGCCAGCAGCGCCCCCGACAGGAGCTTAAATGAAAAACTGTTTTTT.

This clonotype was seen repeatedly, ten times or more. The rearrangement links TRBV6-1 to TRBJ1-1; the D gene is possibly TRBD1 (6 bases). This CDR3 has 14 amino acids. Germline V gene lookup returns CDR1 MNHNS and CDR2 SASEGT. Trimming left V 6 bases short and J 4 bases short, with 15 bases between. The CDR3 reads CASRPNRAGTEAFF. DNA of the CDR3: TGTGCCAGCAGACCAAACAGGGCGGGCACTGAAGCTTTCTTT.

In its sample, this clonotype was seen many times. This chain links TRBV20-1 with TRBJ2-7; D may be TRBD2 (6 bases). Germline loops: CDR1 DFQATT, CDR2 SNEGSKA (reference sequence). The V and J ends lost 0 bases and 6 bases respectively, with 18 bases between them. This CDR3 comprises 15 residues. CDR3 DNA sequence: TGCAGTGCTAGAGATAGGGGAGGCTCGCTCCCCGAGCAGTACTTC. Encoded protein: CSARDRGGSLPEQYF.

This clonotype showed up many times. The chain is built from TRBV4-1 and TRBJ1-1; no firm D call. The germline V gene has CDR1 MGHRA and CDR2 YSYEKL. V shed 1 base and J shed 1 base, with 7 bases lying between them. The CDR3 loop spans 14 amino acids. The CDR3 sequence is CASSQVGGNTEAFF. The CDR3 nucleotides are TGCGCCAGCAGCCAAGTAGGTGGGAACACTGAAGCTTTCTTT.

V usage is TRBV7-9 and J usage is TRBJ2-5; TRBD2 might be the D (6 bases). Trimming took 5 bases from V and 6 from J, leaving 16 bases between them. The CDR3 is 14 residues long. Germline V CDR1 and CDR2: SEHNR, FQNEAQ (reference sequence). CDR3 protein: CASSPWDSPKTQYF. The CDR3 region has the DNA TGTGCCAGCAGCCCCTGGGACTCCCCGAAGACCCAGTACTTC.

The V call is TRBV20-1, the J call TRBJ2-7; 11 bases are a match to TRBD2. Germline lookup yields CDR1 DFQATT and CDR2 SNEGSKA (reference sequence). This CDR3 region has 17 residues. V gave up 1 base and J gave up 4 bases; unmatched junction bases: 12. The CDR3 bases are TGCAGTGCTAGAGCCCCCCTGGGACTAGCGGAGAGGTACGAGCAGTACTTC. It encodes CSARAPLGLAERYEQYF.

This clonotype was observed a few times. The V gene is TRBV14, the J gene TRBJ2-7, with 9 bases fitting TRBD2. V gave up 4 bases and J gave up 6 bases; unmatched junction bases: 7. The germline CDR1 and CDR2 sequences are SGHDN and FVKESK. This CDR3 spans 14 amino acids. The CDR3 sequence: CASSPSGGRGEQYF. CDR3 nucleotides: TGTGCCAGCAGCCCGAGTGGCGGGAGGGGCGAGCAGTACTTC.

There are many counts of this clonotype. The chain has TRBV7-6 and TRBJ1-2; TRBD1 agrees at 7 bases. The ends lost 0 bases at V and 0 bases at J; junction bases unmatched: 7. Germline V gives CDR1 SGHVS, CDR2 FNYEAQ. The CDR3 runs 17 residues. The CDR3 spells CASSLASGQLANYGYTF. CDR3 DNA: TGTGCCAGCAGCTTAGCGTCGGGACAGTTAGCTAACTATGGCTACACCTTC.

This clonotype was recorded at least ten times. The chain is built from TRBV7-9 and TRBJ2-7; a possible D gene is TRBD2 (5 bases). The CDR3 has 15 residues. The germline gives CDR1 SEHNR, CDR2 FQNEAQ (reference sequence). Trimming pared 1 base from V and 3 bases from J, leaving 13 bases between. CDR3 DNA: TGTGCCAGCAGCTTAGGGGAGCTTCCCCTCTACGAGCAGTACTTC. Translation gives CASSLGELPLYEQYF.

This clonotype was found many times. The V and J genes are TRBV29-1 and TRBJ1-2; D unclear. The CDR3 extends over 13 amino acids. The germline CDR1 and CDR2 sequences are SQVTM and ANQGSEA. The ends were cut back, 3 bases at V and 7 bases at J, with 15 bases in the middle. This chain's CDR3 is CSVEATPGPGYTF. The DNA for the CDR3 is TGCAGCGTTGAGGCGACTCCTGGACCTGGCTACACCTTC.

In this sample, this clonotype turned up many times. The chain is built from TRBV12-3 or TRBV12-4 and TRBJ2-4, with a tentative D call TRBD2 (6 bases). The V end was cut by 6 bases, the J end by 6 bases, with 18 bases between. The CDR3 length is 15 residues. Here the CDR3 reads CASSPPGTLINIQYF. The CDR3 DNA is TGTGCCAGCAGCCCCCCCGGGACTCTAATAAACATTCAGTACTTC.

This clonotype was recorded at least ten times. The chain recombines TRBV10-3 with TRBJ2-7, with D maybe TRBD1 (6 bases). Germline V lookup: CDR1 ENHRY, CDR2 SYGVKD. The CDR3 contains 14 residues. V shed 0 bases and J shed 6 bases, with 12 bases lying between them. Written as DNA, the CDR3 is TGTGCCATCAGTGAGTCAGACAGGTTTATCGAGCAGTACTTC. Translation: CAISESDRFIEQYF.

This clonotype was observed a few times. The chain carries TRBV9 and TRBJ2-1, with D possibly TRBD2 on 6 matching bases. Trimming removed 4 bases from V and 3 bases from J, with 17 bases in between. The CDR3 is made up of 16 amino acids. CDR1 and CDR2 (germline): SGDLS, YYNGEE. The CDR3 DNA follows: TGTGCCAGCAGCCCGCTGGAGGGAATAAACTACAATGAGCAGTTCTTC. This encodes CASSPLEGINYNEQFF.

Many counts were recorded for this clonotype. The chain uses TRBV29-1 and TRBJ2-7; possible D gene TRBD2, 6 bases. V was pared by 6 bases and J by 0 bases, with 12 bases between. CDR1 and CDR2 from the germline V gene are SQVTM and ANQGSEA. The CDR3 consists of 13 residues. The CDR3 bases are TGCAGCGTCCGGGACTCCTTCTCCTACGAGCAGTACTTC. Amino acids: CSVRDSFSYEQYF.

In this sample, this clonotype turned up many times. The rearrangement uses TRBV4-3 and TRBJ2-2, with TRBD2 as a possible D gene (6 bases). The CDR3 loop spans 16 amino acids. Trimming took off 4 bases at V and 2 bases at J, with 14 bases between the two ends. Germline CDR1 reads LGHNA; CDR2 reads YSLEER. This chain's CDR3 is CASSRLWDFNTGELFF. The DNA of the CDR3 is TGCGCCAGCAGCCGCCTCTGGGACTTCAACACCGGGGAGCTGTTTTTT.

The sample holds many counts of this clonotype. This chain joins TRBV27 and TRBJ1-1; 7 bases are a match to TRBD1. The CDR3 totals 15 residues. V was pared by 5 bases and J by 3 bases, with 9 bases of the junction left unmatched. CDR1 and CDR2 (germline): MNHEY, SMNVEV (reference sequence). CDR3 in DNA: TGTGCCAGCAGTCCTCGACAGGGAACAGACACTGAAGCTTTCTTT. This translates into CASSPRQGTDTEAFF.